The 32 T cell receptor beta chains presented below share a single source sample, sequenced in a study of cytomegalovirus exposure and HLA in healthy donors. The PCR was carried out with 60 Vbeta primers and 13 Jbeta primers. The repertoire was sequenced with immunoSEQ multiplex PCR; TCRdb's copy has only in-frame clones and lacks some. The sample lists some 200,000 clones, 80% to 85% occurring once. Sequencing input: PBMCs. The receptors were sampled from a woman under 30 in good health and CMV-seronegative.

This clone turned up a few times. The chain is built from TRBV11-3 and TRBJ2-1, with 9 positions matching TRBD2. Germline V lookup: CDR1 SGHNT, CDR2 YENEEA. With V trimmed by 3 bases and J by 7 bases, 10 bases remained unmatched. The CDR3 length is 16 residues. The CDR3 protein is CASSLTFAGGPNEQFF. The CDR3 nucleotides read TGTGCCAGCAGCTTGACGTTTGCGGGAGGGCCAAATGAGCAGTTCTTC.

The chain is built from TRBV10-1 and TRBJ2-7, with TRBD1 matching 8 bases. After removal of 6 bases from V and 6 bases from J, the junction contained 22 bases not matched to a gene. Germline V gene lookup returns CDR1 WNHNN and CDR2 SYGVQD (reference sequence). This CDR3 is built from 18 residues. CDR3 DNA: TGCGCCAGCAGAACCTCCACAGGGACAGGTGACCGACGGGGCGAGCAGTACGTC. Protein product: CASRTSTGTGDRRGEQYV.

The rearrangement joins TRBV19 to TRBJ2-3; TRBD1 matches at 9 bases. This CDR3 has 15 residues. Trimming cost V 4 bases and J 5 bases; bases outside gene matches: 7. Germline V gene data show CDR1 as LNHDA and CDR2 as SQIVND (reference sequence). The CDR3: CASSTGQGRGDTQYF. In nucleotides, the CDR3 is TGTGCCAGTAGTACGGGACAGGGACGCGGAGATACGCAGTATTTT.

This clone was observed a few times. V and J are TRBV27 and TRBJ2-7, with D possibly being TRBD1 (6 bases). The CDR3 has 14 residues. CDR1 is MNHEY, CDR2 SMNVEV, per germline (reference sequence). Trimming took 6 bases from V and 2 from J, leaving 14 bases between them. CDR3 in amino acids: CASRGWTDPYEQYV. CDR3 DNA sequence: TGTGCCAGCAGGGGATGGACAGACCCCTACGAGCAGTACGTC.

The V gene is TRBV5-6, the J gene TRBJ1-5, with D maybe TRBD1 (5 bases). Trimming cost V 2 bases and J 0 bases, with 12 bases left between them. CDR1 is SGHDT, CDR2 YYEEEE, per germline. The CDR3 has 16 residues. DNA for the CDR3: TGTGCCAGCAGCTTCACAGGACACCATAGCAATCAGCCCCAGCATTTT. It encodes CASSFTGHHSNQPQHF. Full variable domain (outside the CDR3, taken from reference TRBV5-6 and TRBJ1-5): DAGVTQSPTHLIKTRGQQVTLRCSPKSGHDTVSWYQQALGQGPQFIFQYYEEEERQRGNFPDRFSGHQFPNYSSELNVNALLLGDSALYLCASSFTGHHSNQPQHFGDGTRLSIL.

The CDR3 nucleotides are TGTGCCAGCAGTTTACGGTCCGGGGAGCTGTTTTTT. This sequence encodes CASSLRSGELFF. The chain recombines TRBV27 with TRBJ2-2; D remains unclear. V lost 2 bases, J lost 6 bases, and 4 bases lay in between. The CDR3 loop spans 12 amino acids. The V gene's germline CDR1 is MNHEY and CDR2 SMNVEV (reference sequence).

The chain recombines TRBV2 with TRBJ2-1; 8 nucleotides line up with TRBD2. Germline CDR1 reads SNHLY; CDR2 reads FYNNEI. CDR3 length equals 15 residues. The ends lost 6 bases at V and 6 bases at J; junction bases unmatched: 10. The CDR3 nucleotides are TGTGCCAGCAGAAAAGCCAGCGGGAGCCCCAATGAGCAGTTCTTC. Protein: CASRKASGSPNEQFF. The complete variable domain, with remaining parts taken from reference TRBV2 and TRBJ2-1, reads EPEVTQTPSHQVTQMGQEVILRCVPISNHLYFYWYRQILGQKVEFLVSFYNNEISEKSEIFDDQFSVERPDGSNFTLKIRSTKLEDSAMYFCASRKASGSPNEQFFGPGTRLTVL.

This clone has a handful of counts. The rearrangement joins TRBV6-1 to TRBJ1-1, with TRBD1 as a possible D gene (6 bases). Germline loops: CDR1 MNHNS, CDR2 SASEGT. CDR3 length: 14 amino acids. Trimming took 3 bases from V and 4 from J, leaving 12 bases between them. The CDR3 loop is CASSDLQGTTEAFF. The CDR3 DNA is TGTGCCAGCAGTGATCTACAGGGAACCACTGAAGCTTTCTTT.

The V call is TRBV5-6, the J call TRBJ2-7; D is unclear. This CDR3 has 12 residues. Germline V gene lookup returns CDR1 SGHDT and CDR2 YYEEEE. Deletions cut 3 bases from V and 3 bases from J, with 7 bases between. The CDR3 region is CASSSYDYEQYV. The CDR3 nucleotides are TGTGCCAGCAGCTCTTACGACTACGAGCAGTACGTC.

The chain recombines TRBV6-1 with TRBJ2-3; weak D call: TRBD1 (5 bases). This CDR3 is 13 amino acids long. Germline V gene sequence: CDR1 MNHNS, CDR2 SASEGT. The V end lost 2 bases, the J end lost 8 bases, and 11 bases lay between the germline ends. CDR3 amino acids: CASSESAGCTQYF. In DNA, the CDR3 is TGTGCCAGCAGTGAATCGGCAGGGTGTACGCAGTATTTT.

The chain couples TRBV19 to TRBJ2-1, with 8 bases fitting TRBD2. Germline V gene sequence: CDR1 LNHDA, CDR2 SQIVND (reference sequence). There are 17 residues in the CDR3. Trimming at V came to 5 bases and at J to 8 bases, leaving 17 bases not matched to a gene. In DNA, the CDR3 is TGTGCCAGTAGTCAACACGTTCAAGCGGGAGCGCGCGATGAGCAGTTCTTC. Translated, it gives CASSQHVQAGARDEQFF.

The chain combines TRBV1 with TRBJ2-7; TRBD2 is the table's D call, not checked against the DNA. TRBV1 is described as a pseudogene. CDR3 length equals 13 residues. As DNA, the CDR3 is TGCACCAGGGAAAGCGGGAGGTATCACGAGCAGTACGTC. It specifies CTRESGRYHEQYV.

The chain has TRBV11-2 and TRBJ2-7, with D possibly TRBD1 on 6 matching bases. The CDR3 is 14 amino acids. Deletions cut 3 bases from V and 2 bases from J, with 11 bases between. CDR1 is SGHAT, CDR2 FQNNGV, per germline. The CDR3 reads CASSLGQGTYEQYF. Here the CDR3 DNA reads TGTGCCAGCAGCTTGGGGCAGGGGACCTACGAGCAGTACTTC.

This clone has just a few counts. The chain carries TRBV4-3 and TRBJ1-1, with 7 nucleotides matching TRBD1. The CDR3 has 18 residues. Unmatched junction bases numbered 13, after V lost 0 bases and J lost 3 bases. Germline assignment: CDR1 LGHNA and CDR2 YSLEER. The CDR3 spells CASSQESRTGSEYTEAFF. The CDR3 nucleotides read TGCGCCAGCAGCCAAGAATCCCGGACAGGCTCAGAGTACACTGAAGCTTTCTTT.

This clone showed up just once. The genes are TRBV30 and TRBJ1-2; D gene unclear. CDR3 size: 14 residues. V was cut by 0 bases and J by 3 bases, with 11 bases left in between. Germline loops: CDR1 GTSNPN, CDR2 SVGIG (reference sequence). The CDR3 region is CAWSVRGSYYGYTF. CDR3 nucleotides: TGTGCCTGGAGTGTACGGGGTTCTTACTATGGCTACACCTTC.

The chain carries TRBV15 and TRBJ2-5; the match to TRBD2 covers 9 bases. V gave up 1 base and J gave up 2 bases; unmatched junction bases: 8. CDR1 is LNHNV and CDR2 is YYDKDF in the germline V gene (reference sequence). CDR3 size: 17 residues. CDR3 sequence (DNA): TGTGCCACCAGCAGAGGGGGGACTAGCAGATTTCAAGAGACCCAGTACTTC. Protein sequence: CATSRGGTSRFQETQYF. Variable domain in full (rest from reference TRBV15 and TRBJ2-5): DAMVIQNPRYQVTQFGKPVTLSCSQTLNHNVMYWYQQKSSQAPKLLFHYYDKDFNNEADTPDNFQSRRPNTSFCFLDIRSPGLGDTAMYLCATSRGGTSRFQETQYFGPGTRLLVL.

The V gene is TRBV20-1, the J gene TRBJ1-1; D is uncertain. This CDR3 has 11 amino acids. Per germline, CDR1 DFQATT and CDR2 SNEGSKA (reference sequence). V was cut by 5 bases and J by 1 base, with 5 bases left in between. CDR3 nucleotides: TGCAGTGCTGCAGAGAACACTGAAGCTTTCTTT. It specifies CSAAENTEAFF.

The V call is TRBV28, the J call TRBJ1-5, with 9 bases that match TRBD1. CDR1 is MDHEN and CDR2 is SYDVKM in the germline V gene. With V trimmed by 4 bases and J by 7 bases, 8 bases remained unmatched. The CDR3 is made up of 15 amino acids. The chain's CDR3 is CASSSPGQGGQPQHF. The CDR3, as DNA: TGTGCCAGCAGTTCACCGGGACAGGGTGGACAGCCCCAGCATTTT.

This rearrangement joins TRBV7-2 to TRBJ2-1, with 8 nucleotides matching TRBD2. The CDR3 has 15 residues. The germline V gene has CDR1 SGHTA and CDR2 FQGNSA. The junction had 8 bases not matched to a gene; V was cut back by 2 bases and J by 8 bases. CDR3 coding DNA: TGTGCCAGCAGCTTAAGCGCGGGAGGTCACTATGAGCAGTTCTTC. Residues: CASSLSAGGHYEQFF.

The CDR3 here is CASSLRDMAGNTIYF. Here the CDR3 DNA reads TGTGCCAGCAGCCTCAGGGACATGGCTGGAAACACCATATATTTT. This chain uses TRBV6-1 with TRBJ1-3, with D possibly matching TRBD1 (6 bases). Trimming left V 6 bases short and J 2 bases short, with 14 bases between. Germline V gives CDR1 MNHNS, CDR2 SASEGT. The CDR3 totals 15 residues.

V usage is TRBV28 and J usage is TRBJ2-2, with TRBD2 matching over 8 bases. J was trimmed by 4 bases and V by 3 bases; bases with no gene match: 13. The germline V gene has CDR1 MDHEN and CDR2 SYDVKM. This CDR3 comprises 18 residues. The CDR3 coding sequence is TGTGCCAGCAGTTTCCCGGGACTAGGGCCTCGAGGCACCGGGGAGCTGTTTTTT. It yields the protein CASSFPGLGPRGTGELFF.

CDR3 in amino acids: CASSVGGWGGDEQYF. Here the CDR3 DNA reads TGTGCTAGTAGTGTTGGAGGATGGGGAGGGGACGAGCAGTACTTC. The rearrangement joins TRBV12-5 to TRBJ2-7, with 7 bases matching TRBD2. V lost 8 bases and J lost 5; bases outside the gene matches: 15. CDR3 length equals 15 residues. CDR1 is LGHNT, CDR2 FRNRAP, per germline.

CDR3 nucleotides: TGTGCCAGCAGCTCGGGACTAGCGGACCCTATGGATGAGCAGTTCTTC. Translated: CASSSGLADPMDEQFF. This chain uses TRBV5-4 with TRBJ2-1; TRBD2 aligns across 11 bases. This CDR3 has 16 residues. The ends lost 3 bases at V and 8 bases at J; junction bases unmatched: 10. Germline assignment: CDR1 SGHNT and CDR2 YYREEE (reference sequence).

The chain uses TRBV6-5 and TRBJ1-2; weak D call: TRBD1 (5 bases). V lost 2 bases and J lost 7, with 11 bases in between. The CDR3 extends over 13 amino acids. CDR1 is MNHEY and CDR2 is SVGAGI in the germline V gene. The CDR3 DNA sequence: TGTGCCAGCAGTTACCACCAGGGTTGTGGCTACACCTTC. Translating gives CASSYHQGCGYTF.

The rearrangement uses TRBV4-3 and TRBJ1-2, with D possibly TRBD1 on 6 matching bases. This CDR3 has 14 amino acids. Germline CDR1 and CDR2: LGHNA and YSLEER. The germline V and J ends were trimmed by 1 base and 4 bases, with 10 bases remaining between them. CDR3 nucleotides: TGCGCCAGCAGCCAAGGGGCAGGGGCCTATGGCTACACCTTC. This encodes CASSQGAGAYGYTF.

This clone was counted a single time. Mismatch with germline at one junction end may stem from a read error. This chain connects TRBV7-9 to TRBJ2-7; D possibly corresponds to TRBD2 (6 bases). Germline assignment: CDR1 SEHNR and CDR2 FQNEAQ (reference sequence). The length of the CDR3 is 14 residues. CDR3 DNA sequence: TGTTCCAGCAGCCCCGGGACTGTTTACTACGAGCAGTACTTC. Its translation is CSSSPGTVYYEQYF.

Written as DNA, the CDR3 is TGTGCCAGCAGCTTAACACAGGCTATCCCAGGAAACACCATATATTTT. This gives the protein CASSLTQAIPGNTIYF. V usage is TRBV7-8 and J usage is TRBJ1-3; maybe TRBD1 (5 bases). V was clipped by 2 bases and J by 4 bases, with 15 bases between them. Germline lookup yields CDR1 SGHVS and CDR2 FQNEAQ. The CDR3 is made up of 16 amino acids. Filled out from reference TRBV7-8 and TRBJ1-3, the complete variable domain reads GAGVSQSPRYKVAKRGQDVALRCDPISGHVSLFWYQQALGQGPEFLTYFQNEAQLDKSGLPSDRFFAERPEGSVSTLKIQRTQQEDSAVYLCASSLTQAIPGNTIYFGEGSWLTVV.

V gene TRBV28 combines with J gene TRBJ2-5, with D perhaps matching TRBD2 (6 bases). Germline V gene data show CDR1 as MDHEN and CDR2 as SYDVKM. This CDR3 is 13 amino acids long. V lost 4 bases to trimming and J lost 5 bases, with 11 bases between them. The CDR3 region has the DNA TGTGCCAGCAGTTCGGGGGTTCCGGAGACCCAGTACTTC. Residues: CASSSGVPETQYF.

This clone was seen a single time. The chain recombines TRBV7-9 with TRBJ2-1; TRBD2 aligns across 8 bases. CDR3 size: 19 residues. Trimming removed 0 bases from V and 5 bases from J; junction bases left unmatched: 15. Germline assignment: CDR1 SEHNR and CDR2 FQNEAQ (reference sequence). CDR3 in amino acids: CASSLALDDPGLVDNEQFF. The DNA of the CDR3 is TGTGCCAGCAGCTTAGCGCTTGACGACCCGGGACTAGTCGACAATGAGCAGTTCTTC.

J is TRBJ1-5 and V is TRBV30, with TRBD1 as a possible D gene (5 bases). This CDR3 is 14 amino acids long. Germline CDR1 GTSNPN, CDR2 SVGIG (reference sequence). The ends were cut back, 0 bases at V and 3 bases at J, with 9 bases in the middle. The CDR3 DNA reads TGTGCCTGGAGTGTAGGGGTTACCAATCAGCCCCAGCATTTT. This sequence encodes CAWSVGVTNQPQHF.

The V and J genes are TRBV10-3 and TRBJ2-5; no firm D call. The CDR3 contains 13 residues. Germline CDR1 and CDR2: ENHRY and SYGVKD. Trimming took 8 bases from V and 0 from J, leaving 10 bases between them. CDR3 nucleotides: TGTGCCATCTCCGCGGCGGACCAAGAGACCCAGTACTTC. Amino acids: CAISAADQETQYF.

This clone turned up a few times. The chain carries TRBV4-3 and TRBJ2-5; TRBD1 might be the D (6 bases). Germline CDR1 LGHNA, CDR2 YSLEER. The CDR3 totals 15 residues. V gave up 4 bases and J gave up 4 bases, with 16 bases separating them. CDR3 region: CASSLTLLRGETQYF. In DNA, the CDR3 is TGCGCCAGCAGCCTAACCCTGCTCAGGGGAGAGACCCAGTACTTC.